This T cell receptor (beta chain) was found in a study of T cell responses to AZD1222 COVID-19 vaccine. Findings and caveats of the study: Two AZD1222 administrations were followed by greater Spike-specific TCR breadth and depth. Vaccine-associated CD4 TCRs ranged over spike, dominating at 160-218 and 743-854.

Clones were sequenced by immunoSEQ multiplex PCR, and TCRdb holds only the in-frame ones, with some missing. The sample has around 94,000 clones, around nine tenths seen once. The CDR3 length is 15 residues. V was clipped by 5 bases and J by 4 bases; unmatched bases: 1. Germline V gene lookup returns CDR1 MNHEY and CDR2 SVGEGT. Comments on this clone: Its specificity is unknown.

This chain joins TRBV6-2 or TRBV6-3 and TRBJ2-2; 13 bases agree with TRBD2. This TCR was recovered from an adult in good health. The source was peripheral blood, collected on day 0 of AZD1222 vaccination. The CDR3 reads CASSGLAGVTGELFF. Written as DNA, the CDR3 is TGTGCCAGCAGTGGACTAGCGGGGGTCACCGGGGAGCTGTTTTTT.